The T cell receptor (beta chain) described here comes from a study of T cells after yellow fever vaccination. Trimming cost V 3 bases and J 10 bases, with 13 bases left between them. The CDR3 has 14 amino acids. Per germline, CDR1 KGHSH and CDR2 LQKENI. UMIs were added to TCR cDNA along with a universal primer site when it was made by 5'RACE template switching. TCRdb re-called the 5' RACE reads with MiXCR, one entry per CDR3 protein. The sample comprises 150,000 to 200,000 distinct CDR3 sequences, about 7% of which are singletons, and approximately 2.5% rests with the top ten. This clonotype came up many times. Its cognate antigen is unknown. Findings and caveats of the study: The study re-detected most primary-vaccination clones after the booster (96% CD4, roughly 91% CD8). Researchers noted that a small share of clonotypes showed up in both CD4 and CD8 compartments.

The TCR was taken from a man aged 18 to 29 who received the YFV17D yellow fever vaccine. The chain employs TRBV18 and TRBJ1-6, with D perhaps matching TRBD1 (6 bases). The starting material was CD4+ T cells sorted from PBMCs, obtained roughly 5 days after the first yellow fever vaccination. DNA for the CDR3: TGTGCCAGCTCACCCCGCGGGGGCAGCTCACCCCTCCACTTT. As protein: CASSPRGGSSPLHF.